The clone carrying this T cell receptor beta chain was found a few times. Trimming stripped 2 bases from V and 3 bases from J, with 15 bases between. Germline V lookup: CDR1 SGHKS, CDR2 YYEKEE (reference sequence). The CDR3 has 15 amino acids. The entry originates in a study of blood T cell repertoires in COVID-19. The age range of participants was 18 to 89 years, with residence in 20 to 25 US areas. Sequencing was performed with immunoSEQ multiplex PCR; in TCRdb, only in-frame clones are kept and a portion is missing. The repertoire holds about 280,000 clones, with about 90% as singletons. Specimen: PBMCs or T cells enriched from blood (not recorded which). The chain is built from TRBV5-5 and TRBJ2-7; TRBD1 might be the D (5 bases). The receptor's source is a woman between 18 and 29 years old with acute COVID-19. The CDR3 DNA reads TGTGCCAGCAGCTTCCTGCGTCAGGGTAGCTACGAGCAGTACTTC. It translates to CASSFLRQGSYEQYF.